These 28 T cell receptor beta chains share one sample of origin, sequenced in a study of radiotherapy plus CTLA-4 blockade in lung cancer listed by TCRdb under 2018. The library was made by the immunoSEQ multiplex PCR assay. Drawn from immuneACCESS, this table holds only the in-frame rearrangements with V and J called that TCRdb kept. Clones are partly lost; checked studies trace under half to an unresolved V gene and leave the rest unexplained. The sample profile shows roughly 120,000 clones; about four fifths of them were found once. The ten top clones hold about 5% of the sample. This sample comprised peripheral blood, obtained from a patient treated with radiotherapy plus ipilimumab. The receptors derive from a human donor with non-small cell lung cancer who had a partial response to radiotherapy plus ipilimumab.

The chain is built from TRBV6-6 and TRBJ2-5; the D is unclear. Between the trimmed V and J ends, which lost 3 bases and 4 bases, there was a span of 9 bases. The CDR3 has 13 residues. CDR1 and CDR2 from the germline V gene are MNHNY and SVGAGI (reference sequence). Written as DNA, the CDR3 is TGTGCCAGCAGTTATGGCCGTATAGAGACCCAGTACTTC. Amino acids: CASSYGRIETQYF.

The chain is built from TRBV27 and TRBJ1-5; D might be TRBD1 (6 bases). Per the germline V gene, CDR1 is MNHEY and CDR2 is SMNVEV (reference sequence). Trimming cost V 2 bases and J 3 bases, with 14 bases left between them. This CDR3 region has 16 residues. The chain's CDR3 is CASSLLGGRVNQPQHF. The CDR3 DNA sequence: TGTGCCAGCAGTTTACTAGGGGGTAGGGTCAATCAGCCCCAGCATTTT.

The CDR3 loop is CASSDLLGGDTQYF. The CDR3 region has the DNA TGTGCCAGCAGTGACTTGCTAGGAGGGGATACGCAGTATTTT. The V and J genes are TRBV6-4 and TRBJ2-3, with D possibly TRBD2 on 6 matching bases. Germline loops: CDR1 MRHNA, CDR2 SNTAGT. Trimming took 1 base from V and 6 from J, leaving 11 bases between them. This CDR3 region has 14 residues.

The gene calls are TRBV25-1 and TRBJ2-1, with 7 bases matching TRBD1. J gave up 6 bases and V 2 bases, and 7 bases lay outside the gene matches. This CDR3 is built from 15 residues. The germline gives CDR1 MGHDK, CDR2 SYGVNS. As DNA, the CDR3 is TGTGCCAGCAGTGAACGCCGGACAGGCCGCAATGAGCAGTTCTTC. As protein: CASSERRTGRNEQFF.

The V call is TRBV13, the J call TRBJ1-1, with TRBD1 matching over 8 bases. J gave up 3 bases and V 5 bases, and 8 bases lay outside the gene matches. This CDR3 is 15 amino acids long. The germline V gene has CDR1 PRHDT and CDR2 FYEKMQ (reference sequence). DNA for the CDR3: TGTGCCAGCAGCACCAGGGGGCGCGGGGACACTGAAGCTTTCTTT. Translating it yields CASSTRGRGDTEAFF.

The V and J genes are TRBV27 and TRBJ2-1; 7 bases are a match to TRBD2. This CDR3 has 16 residues. Germline assignment: CDR1 MNHEY and CDR2 SMNVEV (reference sequence). The J segment lost 5 bases and the V segment lost 1 base, leaving 8 bases of the junction unmatched. The CDR3 coding sequence is TGTGCCAGCAGTTTATGGGCTAGCGGAACCCACAATGAGCAGTTCTTC. Protein sequence: CASSLWASGTHNEQFF.

The rearrangement uses TRBV14 and TRBJ1-2; TRBD1 aligns across 7 bases. V lost 4 bases and J lost 4; bases outside the gene matches: 3. Per germline, CDR1 SGHDN and CDR2 FVKESK. The CDR3 is 13 residues long. The CDR3 DNA follows: TGTGCCAGCAGCCCAGGGGGGTTCTATGGCTACACCTTC. Protein: CASSPGGFYGYTF.

The chain recombines TRBV4-3 with TRBJ1-5, with a tentative D call TRBD1 (6 bases). With 3 bases removed from V and 1 base from J, the gap between germline ends came to 10 bases. Germline CDR1 reads LGHNA; CDR2 reads YSLEER. CDR3 length: 15 amino acids. CDR3 protein: CASSHRRGSNQPQHF. In DNA form, the CDR3 reads TGCGCCAGCAGCCATCGCAGGGGAAGCAATCAGCCCCAGCATTTT.

The J gene is TRBJ1-2, the V gene TRBV5-6; D perhaps matches TRBD1 (6 bases). V gave up 0 bases and J gave up 3 bases, with 12 bases separating them. Germline V gene lookup returns CDR1 SGHDT and CDR2 YYEEEE. The CDR3 totals 15 residues. CDR3 in DNA: TGTGCCAGCAGCTTGGCCTGGGGGGGCGACTATGGCTACACCTTC. As protein: CASSLAWGGDYGYTF.

This clone was observed a single time. In nucleotides, the CDR3 is TGTGCCTGGAGTGCCATAACAGGGGACGGTACTCAGCCCCAGCATTTT. Its translation: CAWSAITGDGTQPQHF. V is TRBV30 and J is TRBJ1-5; 7 bases align to TRBD1. The V and J ends lost 1 base and 6 bases, in that order; junction bases with no gene match: 12. The CDR3 totals 16 residues. Germline V gives CDR1 GTSNPN, CDR2 SVGIG (reference sequence).

This rearrangement joins TRBV6-5 to TRBJ2-7; D is possibly TRBD2 (6 bases). V lost 5 bases and J 3 bases, leaving 11 bases between the germline ends. The CDR3 is made up of 13 amino acids. Looked up from germline, CDR1 is MNHEY and CDR2 is SVGAGI. In DNA, the CDR3 is TGTGCCAGCAGTCCGGGACTCATCTACGAGCAGTACTTC. Translating gives CASSPGLIYEQYF.

In regard to this clone: The identical CDR3 is also encoded by other nucleotide sequences in the sample. The rearrangement links TRBV5-1 to TRBJ2-3; D uncertain. Germline lookup yields CDR1 SGHRS and CDR2 YFSETQ. The CDR3 is made up of 14 amino acids. The V and J ends lost 0 bases and 1 base respectively, with 6 bases between them. CDR3 region: CASSLGSGTDTQYF. CDR3 DNA sequence: TGCGCCAGCAGCTTGGGGTCGGGCACAGATACGCAGTATTTT. The variable domain in full, completed from reference TRBV5-1 and TRBJ2-3, reads KAGVTQTPRYLIKTRGQQVTLSCSPISGHRSVSWYQQTPGQGLQFLFEYFSETQRNKGNFPGRFSGRQFSNSRSEMNVSTLELGDSALYLCASSLGSGTDTQYFGPGTRLTVL.

As regards this clone: This may be a read error, as it is one base from a much larger clone. The chain couples TRBV5-4 to TRBJ2-7; 9 nucleotides line up with TRBD1. After removal of 4 bases from V and 3 bases from J, the junction contained 8 bases not matched to a gene. CDR3 length: 15 residues. Germline CDR1 and CDR2: SGHNT and YYREEE (reference sequence). CDR3 sequence reads: CASSQEGQGFYEQYF. In DNA, the CDR3 is TGTGCCAGCAGCCAAGAGGGACAGGGCTTCTACGAGCAGTACTTC.

Concerning this clone itself: Other DNA sequences in the sample encode the same CDR3. The genes are TRBV30 and TRBJ2-1; 7 nucleotides agree with TRBD2. J gave up 5 bases and V 1 base, and 8 bases lay outside the gene matches. The CDR3 has 15 amino acids. In germline, CDR1 is GTSNPN, CDR2 SVGIG (reference sequence). CDR3 in DNA: TGTGCCTGGAGTGGCCTTGGCGGGAGTAACAATGAGCAGTTCTTC. This encodes CAWSGLGGSNNEQFF.

The gene calls are TRBV28 and TRBJ1-2; 9 bases line up with TRBD1. V lost 5 bases to trimming and J lost 3 bases; unmatched junction nucleotides: 10. This CDR3 has 16 amino acids. Germline V lookup: CDR1 MDHEN, CDR2 SYDVKM. The CDR3 here is CASSGGGTGFYYGYTF. The CDR3 nucleotides are TGTGCCAGCAGTGGGGGGGGGACAGGGTTTTACTATGGCTACACCTTC.

The chain is built from TRBV4-1 and TRBJ2-7; TRBD2 agrees at 15 bases. Trimming cost V 1 base and J 1 base; bases outside gene matches: 2. From germline, CDR1 is MGHRA and CDR2 YSYEKL. The CDR3 spans 17 residues. The CDR3 region has the DNA TGCGCCAGCAGCCAAGGGGGACTAGCGGGAGGATCCTACGAGCAGTACTTC. Its protein is CASSQGGLAGGSYEQYF.

V gene TRBV12-5 combines with J gene TRBJ1-1, with TRBD1 as a possible D gene (5 bases). CDR1 is LGHNT and CDR2 is FRNRAP in the germline V gene. This CDR3 has 16 residues. Between the trimmed V and J ends, which lost 2 bases and 2 bases, there was a span of 15 bases. CDR3 sequence (DNA): TGTGCTAGTGGTTTGTGGCAGGGAACGTCCAACACTGAAGCTTTCTTT. Amino acid sequence: CASGLWQGTSNTEAFF.

The chain employs TRBV2 and TRBJ1-2; 8 bases align to TRBD1. The length of the CDR3 is 15 residues. Germline V gene data show CDR1 as SNHLY and CDR2 as FYNNEI. V was pared by 4 bases and J by 5 bases, with 9 bases of the junction left unmatched. CDR3 amino acids: CASSAGDRLWYGYTF. The CDR3 bases are TGTGCCAGCAGTGCGGGGGACAGGCTGTGGTATGGCTACACCTTC.

The chain uses TRBV5-1 and TRBJ1-5, with TRBD1 as a possible D gene (6 bases). Trimming took 4 bases from V and 5 from J, leaving 13 bases between them. CDR3 length: 14 residues. CDR1 and CDR2 (germline): SGHRS, YFSETQ. CDR3 coding DNA: TGCGCCAGCAGCCTTACGACAGGTGATCAGCCCCAGCATTTT. This sequence encodes CASSLTTGDQPQHF.

The chain couples TRBV11-2 to TRBJ2-7, with 11 bases that match TRBD2. The junction had 6 bases not matched to a gene; V was cut back by 2 bases and J by 6 bases. Germline V gene data show CDR1 as SGHAT and CDR2 as FQNNGV. The CDR3 length is 15 residues. The CDR3 nucleotides read TGTGCCAGCAGCTTAACTAGCGGGGGTGGCGCCGAGCAGTACGTC. It yields the protein CASSLTSGGGAEQYV.

The chain couples TRBV11-2 to TRBJ2-5; perhaps TRBD2 as D (7 bases). Germline CDR1 reads SGHAT; CDR2 reads FQNNGV. V was trimmed by 6 bases and J by 2 bases, leaving 25 bases between them. The CDR3 length is 18 residues. CDR3 DNA: TGTGCCAGCAGAGGGGGGCGCGGGAGTGGAGGTATTCAAGAGACCCAGTACTTC. Amino acid sequence: CASRGGRGSGGIQETQYF.

J is TRBJ2-5 and V is TRBV5-1, with D hard to call. V was pared by 4 bases and J by 1 base, with 5 bases between. Germline assignment: CDR1 SGHRS and CDR2 YFSETQ. The CDR3 spans 12 residues. In DNA, the CDR3 is TGCGCCAGCAGCGGCAGCCAAGAGACCCAGTACTTC. Translating gives CASSGSQETQYF.

There are a few counts of this clone. The chain joins TRBV27 to TRBJ2-1; D is possibly TRBD2 (5 bases). The length of the CDR3 is 16 residues. Per germline, CDR1 MNHEY and CDR2 SMNVEV (reference sequence). V lost 4 bases and J lost 4, with 17 bases in between. As DNA, the CDR3 is TGTGCCAGCAGTTCCCTTGTAGGGAGAGATTACAATGAGCAGTTCTTC. Translation: CASSSLVGRDYNEQFF.

The rearrangement joins TRBV9 to TRBJ2-5, with a tentative D call TRBD1 (7 bases). Trimming removed 3 bases at V and 2 bases at J, with 11 bases between. The germline CDR1 and CDR2 sequences are SGDLS and YYNGEE. This CDR3 spans 14 amino acids. The CDR3 bases are TGTGCCAGCAGCGCCAGGGGGACTCAAGAGACCCAGTACTTC. It codes for CASSARGTQETQYF.

The chain links TRBV19 to TRBJ1-5; D remains unclear. Trimming cost V 2 bases and J 3 bases, with 14 bases left between them. The CDR3 length is 16 residues. The V gene's germline CDR1 is LNHDA and CDR2 SQIVND (reference sequence). This CDR3 reads CASSIRSSGNNQPQHF. In nucleotides, the CDR3 is TGTGCCAGTAGTATACGGAGCTCGGGTAACAATCAGCCCCAGCATTTT. Complete variable domain (other parts from reference TRBV19 and TRBJ1-5): DGGITQSPKYLFRKEGQNVTLSCEQNLNHDAMYWYRQDPGQGLRLIYYSQIVNDFQKGDIAEGYSVSREKKESFPLTVTSAQKNPTAFYLCASSIRSSGNNQPQHFGDGTRLSIL.

This clone was found a few times. The rearrangement links TRBV12-5 to TRBJ1-2, with 8 bases identical to TRBD1. From germline, CDR1 is LGHNT and CDR2 FRNRAP. V lost 6 bases to trimming and J lost 8 bases; unmatched junction nucleotides: 8. The CDR3 has 13 residues. The CDR3 DNA reads TGTGCTAGTGGGTCCGGACAGGGAAGGGGCTACACCTTC. Protein sequence: CASGSGQGRGYTF.

The chain recombines TRBV6-5 with TRBJ1-2; D gene ambiguous. V was trimmed by 2 bases and J by 6 bases, leaving 10 bases between them. Germline V gene data show CDR1 as MNHEY and CDR2 as SVGAGI. CDR3 size: 13 residues. In DNA, the CDR3 is TGTGCCAGCAGTTACCGCCGGGAGCATGGCTACACCTTC. It is translated as CASSYRREHGYTF.

V usage is TRBV27 and J usage is TRBJ1-4; the D is unclear. The length of the CDR3 is 13 residues. Trimming took off 4 bases at V and 5 bases at J, with 8 bases between the two ends. Germline V gene lookup returns CDR1 MNHEY and CDR2 SMNVEV (reference sequence). CDR3 sequence: CASSSVNNEKLFF. The DNA of the CDR3 is TGTGCCAGCAGTTCGGTAAACAATGAAAAACTGTTTTTT.